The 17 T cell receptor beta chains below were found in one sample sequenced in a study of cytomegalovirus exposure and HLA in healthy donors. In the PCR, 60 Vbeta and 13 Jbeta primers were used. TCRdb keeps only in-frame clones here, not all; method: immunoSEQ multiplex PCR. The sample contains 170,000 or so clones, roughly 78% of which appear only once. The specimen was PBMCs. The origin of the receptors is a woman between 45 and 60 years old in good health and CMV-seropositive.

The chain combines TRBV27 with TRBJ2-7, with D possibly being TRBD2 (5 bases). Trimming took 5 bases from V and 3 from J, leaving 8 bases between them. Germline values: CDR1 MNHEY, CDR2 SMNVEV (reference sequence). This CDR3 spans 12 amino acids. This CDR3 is CASSTGNYEQYF. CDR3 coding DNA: TGTGCCAGCAGTACGGGAAACTACGAGCAGTACTTC.

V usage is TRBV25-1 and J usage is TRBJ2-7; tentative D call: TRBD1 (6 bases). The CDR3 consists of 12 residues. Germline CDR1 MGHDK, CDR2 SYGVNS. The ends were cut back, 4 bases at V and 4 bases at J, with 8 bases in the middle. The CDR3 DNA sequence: TGTGCCAGCAGTGGGCAGGGGTACGAGCAGTACTTC. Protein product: CASSGQGYEQYF.

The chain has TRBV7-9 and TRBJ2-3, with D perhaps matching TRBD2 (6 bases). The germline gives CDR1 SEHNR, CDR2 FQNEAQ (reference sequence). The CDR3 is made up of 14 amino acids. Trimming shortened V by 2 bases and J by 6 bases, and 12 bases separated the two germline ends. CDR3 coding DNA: TGTGCCAGCAGCTTAACCGGGGGTGGGGATACGCAGTATTTT. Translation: CASSLTGGGDTQYF.

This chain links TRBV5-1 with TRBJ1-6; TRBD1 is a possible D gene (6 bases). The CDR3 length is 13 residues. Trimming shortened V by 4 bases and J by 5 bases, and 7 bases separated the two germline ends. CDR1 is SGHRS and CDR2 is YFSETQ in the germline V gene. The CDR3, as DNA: TGCGCCAGCAGCCGGGACAATAATTCACCCCTCCACTTT. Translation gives CASSRDNNSPLHF.

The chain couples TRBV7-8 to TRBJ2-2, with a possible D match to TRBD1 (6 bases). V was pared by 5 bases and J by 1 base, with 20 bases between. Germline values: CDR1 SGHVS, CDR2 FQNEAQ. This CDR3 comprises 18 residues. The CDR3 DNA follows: TGTGCCAGCAGCCCAGGTGTCAGGGGCCCTAGGAACACCGGGGAGCTGTTTTTT. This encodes CASSPGVRGPRNTGELFF.

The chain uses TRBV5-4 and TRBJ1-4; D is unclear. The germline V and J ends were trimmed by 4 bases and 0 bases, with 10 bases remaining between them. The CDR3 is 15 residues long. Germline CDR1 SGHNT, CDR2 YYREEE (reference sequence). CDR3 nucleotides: TGTGCCAGCAGCCTAGACTTTGCAACTAATGAAAAACTGTTTTTT. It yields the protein CASSLDFATNEKLFF. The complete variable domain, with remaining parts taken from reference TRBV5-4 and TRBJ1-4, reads ETGVTQSPTHLIKTRGQQVTLRCSSQSGHNTVSWYQQALGQGPQFIFQYYREEENGRGNFPPRFSGLQFPNYSSELNVNALELDDSALYLCASSLDFATNEKLFFGSGTQLSVL.

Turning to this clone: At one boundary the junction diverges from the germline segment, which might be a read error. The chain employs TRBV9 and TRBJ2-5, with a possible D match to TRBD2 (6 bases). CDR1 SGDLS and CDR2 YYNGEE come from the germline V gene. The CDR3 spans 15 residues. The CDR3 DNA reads TGTGCCAACAGCGATGGCAGGGAGGTTAGAGAGACCCAGTACTTC. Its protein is CANSDGREVRETQYF.

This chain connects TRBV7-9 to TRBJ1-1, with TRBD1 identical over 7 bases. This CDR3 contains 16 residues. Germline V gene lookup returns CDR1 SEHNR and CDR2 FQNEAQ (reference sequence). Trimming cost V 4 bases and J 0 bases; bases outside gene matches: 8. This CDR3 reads CASSSPPGQMNTEAFF. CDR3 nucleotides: TGTGCCAGCAGCTCCCCTCCGGGACAGATGAACACTGAAGCTTTCTTT.

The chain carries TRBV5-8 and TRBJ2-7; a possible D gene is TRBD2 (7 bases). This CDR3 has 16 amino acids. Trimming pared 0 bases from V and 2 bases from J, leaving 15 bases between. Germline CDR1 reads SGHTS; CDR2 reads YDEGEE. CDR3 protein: CASSLERGADAYEQYF. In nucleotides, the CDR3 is TGTGCCAGCAGCTTGGAACGGGGGGCGGACGCCTACGAGCAGTACTTC.

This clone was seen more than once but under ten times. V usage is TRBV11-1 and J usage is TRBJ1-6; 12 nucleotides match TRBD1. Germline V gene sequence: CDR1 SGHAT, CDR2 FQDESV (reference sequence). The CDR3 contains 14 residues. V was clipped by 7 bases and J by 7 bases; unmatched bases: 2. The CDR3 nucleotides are TGTGCCAGCATGGGACAGGGGGCCAATTCACCCCTCCACTTT. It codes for CASMGQGANSPLHF.

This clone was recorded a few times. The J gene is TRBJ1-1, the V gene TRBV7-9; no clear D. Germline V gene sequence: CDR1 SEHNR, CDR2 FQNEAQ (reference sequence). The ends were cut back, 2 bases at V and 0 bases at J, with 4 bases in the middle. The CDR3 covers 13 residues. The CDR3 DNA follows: TGTGCCAGCAGCTTACCTTTGAACACTGAAGCTTTCTTT. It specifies CASSLPLNTEAFF.

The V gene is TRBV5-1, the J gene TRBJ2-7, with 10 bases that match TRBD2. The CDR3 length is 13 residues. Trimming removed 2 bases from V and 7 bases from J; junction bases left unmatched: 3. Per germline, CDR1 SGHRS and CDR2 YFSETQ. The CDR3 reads CASSFPSGGEQYF. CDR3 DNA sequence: TGCGCCAGCAGCTTCCCTAGCGGGGGAGAGCAGTACTTC.

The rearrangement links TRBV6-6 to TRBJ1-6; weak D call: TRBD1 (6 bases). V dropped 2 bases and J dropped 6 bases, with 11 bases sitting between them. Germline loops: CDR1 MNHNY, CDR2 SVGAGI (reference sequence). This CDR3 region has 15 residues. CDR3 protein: CASSYPGALNSPLHF. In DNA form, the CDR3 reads TGTGCCAGCAGTTACCCAGGGGCTCTTAATTCACCCCTCCACTTT.

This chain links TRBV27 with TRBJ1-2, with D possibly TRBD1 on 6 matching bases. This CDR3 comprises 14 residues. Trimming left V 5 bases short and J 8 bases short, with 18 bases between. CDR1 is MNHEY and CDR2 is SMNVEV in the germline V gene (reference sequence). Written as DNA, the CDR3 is TGTGCCAGCAGTAACCACAGGGCGGAGAACGGCTACACCTTC. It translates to CASSNHRAENGYTF.

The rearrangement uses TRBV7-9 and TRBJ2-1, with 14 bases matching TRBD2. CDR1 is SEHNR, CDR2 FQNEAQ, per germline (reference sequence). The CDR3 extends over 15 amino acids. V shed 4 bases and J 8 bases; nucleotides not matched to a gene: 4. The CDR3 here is CASSSTSGGAYEQFF. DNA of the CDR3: TGTGCCAGCAGCTCGACTAGCGGGGGGGCCTATGAGCAGTTCTTC.

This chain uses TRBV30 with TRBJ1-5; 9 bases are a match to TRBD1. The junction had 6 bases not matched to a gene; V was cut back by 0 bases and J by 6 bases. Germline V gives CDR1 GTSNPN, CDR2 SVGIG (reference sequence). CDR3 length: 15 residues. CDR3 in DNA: TGTGCCTGGAGTGTAGGACAGGGGTTGGGTCAGCCCCAGCATTTT. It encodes CAWSVGQGLGQPQHF.

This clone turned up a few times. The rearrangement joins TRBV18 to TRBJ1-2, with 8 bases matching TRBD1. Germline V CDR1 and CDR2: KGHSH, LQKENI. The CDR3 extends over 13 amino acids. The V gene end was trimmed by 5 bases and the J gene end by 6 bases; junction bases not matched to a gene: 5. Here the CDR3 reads CASSGGTGDGYTF. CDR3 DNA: TGTGCCAGCTCAGGAGGGACAGGAGATGGCTACACCTTC.